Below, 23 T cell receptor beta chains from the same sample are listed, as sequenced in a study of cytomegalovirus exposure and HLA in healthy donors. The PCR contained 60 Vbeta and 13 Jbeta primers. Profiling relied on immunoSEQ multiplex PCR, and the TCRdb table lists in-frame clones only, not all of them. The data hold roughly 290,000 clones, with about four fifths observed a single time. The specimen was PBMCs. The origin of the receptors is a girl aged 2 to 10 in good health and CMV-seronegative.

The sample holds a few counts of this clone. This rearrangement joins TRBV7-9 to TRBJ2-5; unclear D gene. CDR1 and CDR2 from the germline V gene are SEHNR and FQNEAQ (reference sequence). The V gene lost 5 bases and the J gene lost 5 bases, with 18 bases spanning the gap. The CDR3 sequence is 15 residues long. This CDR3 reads CASSPPSARQETQYF. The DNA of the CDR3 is TGTGCCAGCAGCCCCCCGTCGGCTAGGCAGGAGACCCAGTACTTC.

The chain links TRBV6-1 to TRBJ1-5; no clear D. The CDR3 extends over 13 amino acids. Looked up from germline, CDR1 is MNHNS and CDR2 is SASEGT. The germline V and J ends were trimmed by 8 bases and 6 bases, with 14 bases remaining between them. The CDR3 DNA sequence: TGTGCCAGCTTCGAGGGCCTAATTCAGCCCCAGCATTTT. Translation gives CASFEGLIQPQHF.

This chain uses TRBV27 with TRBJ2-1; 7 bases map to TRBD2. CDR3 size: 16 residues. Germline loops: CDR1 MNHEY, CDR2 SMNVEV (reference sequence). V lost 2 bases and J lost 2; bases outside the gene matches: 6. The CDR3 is CASSLNREVPYNEQFF. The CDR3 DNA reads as TGTGCCAGCAGTTTAAATCGGGAGGTACCCTACAATGAGCAGTTCTTC.

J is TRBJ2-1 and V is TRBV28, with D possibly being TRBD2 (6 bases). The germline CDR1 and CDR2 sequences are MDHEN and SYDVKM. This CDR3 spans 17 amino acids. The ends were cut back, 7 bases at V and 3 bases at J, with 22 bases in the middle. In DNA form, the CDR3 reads TGTGCCAGCATCGGGAGTGGGTTTAAAAAAGTCTACAATGAGCAGTTCTTC. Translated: CASIGSGFKKVYNEQFF.

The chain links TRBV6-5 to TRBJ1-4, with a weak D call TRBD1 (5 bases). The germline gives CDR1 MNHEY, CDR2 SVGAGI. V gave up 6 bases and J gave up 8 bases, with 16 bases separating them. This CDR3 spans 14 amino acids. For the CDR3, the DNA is TGTGCCAGCAGACCCGGGGGTCCTGGGGAAAAACTGTTTTTT. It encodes CASRPGGPGEKLFF.

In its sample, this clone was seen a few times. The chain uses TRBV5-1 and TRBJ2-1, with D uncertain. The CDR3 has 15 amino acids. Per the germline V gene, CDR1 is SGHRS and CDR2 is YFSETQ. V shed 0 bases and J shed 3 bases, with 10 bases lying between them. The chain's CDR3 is CASSLELPGYNEQFF. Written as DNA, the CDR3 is TGCGCCAGCAGCTTGGAACTCCCGGGCTACAATGAGCAGTTCTTC.

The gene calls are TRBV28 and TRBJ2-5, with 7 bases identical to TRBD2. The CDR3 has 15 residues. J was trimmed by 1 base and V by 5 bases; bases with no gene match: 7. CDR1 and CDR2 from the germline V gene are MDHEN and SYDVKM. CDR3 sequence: CASSTPGRVQETQYF. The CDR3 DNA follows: TGTGCCAGCAGTACTCCGGGGAGGGTCCAAGAGACCCAGTACTTC.

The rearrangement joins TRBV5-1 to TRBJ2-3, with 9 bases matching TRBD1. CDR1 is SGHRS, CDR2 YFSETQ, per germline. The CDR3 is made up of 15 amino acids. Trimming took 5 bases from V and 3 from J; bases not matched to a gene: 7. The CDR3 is CASRGDRVMTDTQYF. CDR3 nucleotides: TGCGCCAGCAGAGGGGACAGGGTGATGACAGATACGCAGTATTTT.

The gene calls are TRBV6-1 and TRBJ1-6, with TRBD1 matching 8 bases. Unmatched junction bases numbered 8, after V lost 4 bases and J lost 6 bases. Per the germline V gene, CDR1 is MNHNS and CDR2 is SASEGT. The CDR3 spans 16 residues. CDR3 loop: CASSGYRGYSNSPLHF. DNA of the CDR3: TGTGCCAGCAGTGGATACAGGGGGTATAGTAATTCACCCCTCCACTTT.

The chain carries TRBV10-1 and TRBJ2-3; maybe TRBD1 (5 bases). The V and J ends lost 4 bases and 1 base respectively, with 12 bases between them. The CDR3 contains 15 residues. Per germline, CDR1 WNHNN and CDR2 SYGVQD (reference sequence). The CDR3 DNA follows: TGCGCCAGCAGTGTTCAGGGCAGAGGCACAGATACGCAGTATTTT. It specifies CASSVQGRGTDTQYF.

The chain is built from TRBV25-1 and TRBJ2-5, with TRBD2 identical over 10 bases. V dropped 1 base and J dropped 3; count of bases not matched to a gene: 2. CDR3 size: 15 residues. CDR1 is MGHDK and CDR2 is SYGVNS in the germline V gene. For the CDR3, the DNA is TGTGCCAGCAGTGAATTCGGACTAGCGGAAGAGACCCAGTACTTC. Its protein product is CASSEFGLAEETQYF.

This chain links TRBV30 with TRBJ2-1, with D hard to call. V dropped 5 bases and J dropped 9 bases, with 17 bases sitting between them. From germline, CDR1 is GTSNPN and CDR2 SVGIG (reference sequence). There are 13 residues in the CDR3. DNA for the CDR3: TGTGCCTGGTCTCCTCCAGGCCCATGTGAGCAGTTCTTC. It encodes CAWSPPGPCEQFF.

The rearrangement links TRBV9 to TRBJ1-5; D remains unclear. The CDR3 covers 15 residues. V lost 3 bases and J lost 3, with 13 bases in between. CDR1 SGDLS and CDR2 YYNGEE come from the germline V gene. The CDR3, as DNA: TGTGCCAGCAGCGCTGGCGGGCGGTCCAATCAGCCCCAGCATTTT. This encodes CASSAGGRSNQPQHF. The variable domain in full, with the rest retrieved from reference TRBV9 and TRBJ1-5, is DSGVTQTPKHLITATGQRVTLRCSPRSGDLSVYWYQQSLDQGLQFLIQYYNGEERAKGNILERFSAQQFPDLHSELNLSSLELGDSALYFCASSAGGRSNQPQHFGDGTRLSIL.

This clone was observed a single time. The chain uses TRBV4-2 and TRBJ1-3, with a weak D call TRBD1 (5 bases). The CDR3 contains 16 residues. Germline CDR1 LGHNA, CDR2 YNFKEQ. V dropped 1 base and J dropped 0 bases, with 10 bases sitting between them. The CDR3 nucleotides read TGTGCCAGCAGCCAAGCAGTCAGGGCCTCTGGAAACACCATATATTTT. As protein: CASSQAVRASGNTIYF.

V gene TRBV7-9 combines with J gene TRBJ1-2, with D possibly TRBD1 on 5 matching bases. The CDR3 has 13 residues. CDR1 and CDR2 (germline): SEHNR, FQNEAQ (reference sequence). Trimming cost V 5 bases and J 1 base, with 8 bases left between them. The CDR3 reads CASSRDSNYGYTF. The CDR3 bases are TGTGCCAGCAGCCGAGACAGTAACTATGGCTACACCTTC.

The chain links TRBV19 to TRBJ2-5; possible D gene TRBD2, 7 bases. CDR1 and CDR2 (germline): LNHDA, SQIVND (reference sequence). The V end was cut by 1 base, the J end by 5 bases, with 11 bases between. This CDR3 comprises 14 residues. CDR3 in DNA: TGTGCCAGTAGTATAGGGAGGGGGGGGGAGACCCAGTACTTC. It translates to CASSIGRGGETQYF.

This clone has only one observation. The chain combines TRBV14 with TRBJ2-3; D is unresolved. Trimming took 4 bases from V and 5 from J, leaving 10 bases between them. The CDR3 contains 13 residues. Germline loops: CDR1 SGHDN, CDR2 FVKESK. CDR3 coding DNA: TGTGCCAGCAGCCGTTTACAAATAGATACGCAGTATTTT. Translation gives CASSRLQIDTQYF.

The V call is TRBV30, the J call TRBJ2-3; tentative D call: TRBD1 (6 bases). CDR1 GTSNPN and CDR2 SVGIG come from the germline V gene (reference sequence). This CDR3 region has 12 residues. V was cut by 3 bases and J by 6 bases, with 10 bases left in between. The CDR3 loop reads CAWSLTGDTQYF. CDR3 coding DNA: TGTGCCTGGAGCCTCACAGGGGATACGCAGTATTTT.

Here the CDR3 reads CATSRGGHDDGYTF. Here the CDR3 DNA reads TGTGCCACCAGCAGAGGTGGGCATGACGATGGCTACACCTTC. The chain recombines TRBV15 with TRBJ1-2; unclear D gene. CDR1 and CDR2 (germline): LNHNV, YYDKDF (reference sequence). There are 14 residues in the CDR3. V dropped 1 base and J dropped 6 bases, with 12 bases sitting between them.

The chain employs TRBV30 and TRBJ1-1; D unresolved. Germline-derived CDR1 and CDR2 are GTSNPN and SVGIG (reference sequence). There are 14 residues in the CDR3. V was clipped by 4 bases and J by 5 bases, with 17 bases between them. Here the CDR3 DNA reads TGTGCCTGGATACTGCCCTTTGGAGGGACTGAAGCTTTCTTT. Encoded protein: CAWILPFGGTEAFF.

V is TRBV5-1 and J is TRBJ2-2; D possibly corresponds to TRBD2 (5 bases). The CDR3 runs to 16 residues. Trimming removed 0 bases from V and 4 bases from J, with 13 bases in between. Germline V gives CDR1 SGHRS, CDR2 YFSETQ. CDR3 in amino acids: CASSLVGTSGTGELFF. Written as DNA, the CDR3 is TGCGCCAGCAGCTTGGTGGGCACGAGCGGCACCGGGGAGCTGTTTTTT.

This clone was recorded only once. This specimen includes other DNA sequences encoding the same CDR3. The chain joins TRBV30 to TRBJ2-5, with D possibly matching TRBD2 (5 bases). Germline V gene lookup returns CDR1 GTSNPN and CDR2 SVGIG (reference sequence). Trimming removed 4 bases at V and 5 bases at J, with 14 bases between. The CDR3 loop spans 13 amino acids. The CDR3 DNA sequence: TGTGCCTGGAATCGAGGAGGTTCCGAGACCCAGTACTTC. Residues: CAWNRGGSETQYF.

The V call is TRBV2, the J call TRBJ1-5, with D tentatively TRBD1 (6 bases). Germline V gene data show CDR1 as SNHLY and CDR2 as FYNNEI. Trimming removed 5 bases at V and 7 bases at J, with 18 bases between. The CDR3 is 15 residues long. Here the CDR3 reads CASSSYNRVGQPQHF. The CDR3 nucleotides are TGTGCCAGCAGTTCATATAACAGGGTCGGACAGCCCCAGCATTTT.